The clone carrying this T cell receptor beta chain was picked up a small number of times. Its antigen remains unidentified. A single record per CDR3 protein comes from TCRdb applying MiXCR to the 5' RACE reads. The data show 500,000 to 650,000 distinct CDR3 sequences, about 7.1% seen once. CDR3 length: 14 residues. The sample belongs to a study of identical twins. Study observations and caveats: It was cross-sectional statistical analysis, not following the same donors, that the conclusions relied on. Invariant populations such as MAIT and iNKT cells could partly muddle zero-insertion analyses. Insertion counts were lower in abundant cord blood beta clonotypes, a trend that memory repertoires did not show.

Healthy Caucasians alone served as donors. The sample also formed part of further work on yellow fever vaccine responses in identical twins.

Sequencing was carried out using PBMCs. This rearrangement joins TRBV21-1 to TRBJ2-7; the table's D call TRBD1 went unverified against the DNA. TRBV21-1 is reported as a pseudogene. This sequence was found in a woman in her late teens or twenties in good health. CDR3 bases: TGTGCCAGCAGCAGTCTTCAGGGTACCTACGAGCAGTACGTC. This encodes CASSSLQGTYEQYV.